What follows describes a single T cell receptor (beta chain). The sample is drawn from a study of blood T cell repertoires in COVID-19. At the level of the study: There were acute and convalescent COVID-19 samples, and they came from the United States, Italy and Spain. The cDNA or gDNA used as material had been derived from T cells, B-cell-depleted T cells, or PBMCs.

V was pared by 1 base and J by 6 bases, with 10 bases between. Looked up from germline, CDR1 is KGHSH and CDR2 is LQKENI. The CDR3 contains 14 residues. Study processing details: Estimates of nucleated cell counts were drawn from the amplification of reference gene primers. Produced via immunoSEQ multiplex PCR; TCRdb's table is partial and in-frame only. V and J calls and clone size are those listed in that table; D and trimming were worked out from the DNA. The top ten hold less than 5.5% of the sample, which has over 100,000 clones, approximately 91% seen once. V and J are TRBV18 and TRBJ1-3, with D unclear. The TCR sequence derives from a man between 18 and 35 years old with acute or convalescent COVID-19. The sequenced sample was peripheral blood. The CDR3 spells CASSPQEIENTIYF. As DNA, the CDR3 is TGTGCCAGCTCACCACAGGAGATCGAAAACACCATATATTTT.